This T cell receptor (beta chain) is from a study of PD-1 blockade in classical Hodgkin lymphoma. Overall study results and limits: Lower baseline TCR diversity marked trial partial responders and progressors. The study found that TCR diversity rose significantly by C4D1 in CD4+ but not CD8+ cells. Relapsed/refractory patients reportedly had the lowest baseline TCR diversity, below newly diagnosed patients, who were below healthy donors.

There are 16 residues in the CDR3. V was shortened by 1 base and J by 0 bases, with 10 bases between the two germline ends. Germline assignment: CDR1 SGHVS and CDR2 FQNEAQ. Assay used: immunoSEQ multiplex PCR; TCRdb lists only in-frame clones, some missing. This table has some 86,000 clones, approximately 90% appearing once. Time point reported: cycle 4 day 1 (C4D1), after 6 weeks of nivolumab. The patients all showed relapse after autologous stem cell transplantation, while their brentuximab vedotin exposure varied. Points on this clone: Antigen unknown.

The source is a human donor with classical Hodgkin lymphoma. The sample here was peripheral blood mononuclear cells (PBMCs), taken before the fourth cycle of nivolumab. J is TRBJ2-1 and V is TRBV7-8; D gene uncertain. This CDR3 is CASSLGKLSSYNEQFF. In nucleotides, the CDR3 is TGTGCCAGCAGCTTAGGTAAGCTGAGCTCCTACAATGAGCAGTTCTTC.